This T cell receptor (beta chain) was retrieved from a study of identical twins. TCRdb called the 5' RACE reads again in MiXCR, with one record for every CDR3 protein. The sample consists of approximately 500,000 distinct CDR3 sequences, 24% of them appearing once. This clonotype was observed a handful of times. The germline V gene has CDR1 MNHNY and CDR2 SVGAGI (reference sequence). V dropped 8 bases and J dropped 5 bases, with 10 bases sitting between them. The CDR3 length is 12 residues. The sample was also linked to a second study, of T cells expressing NK-cell markers. That investigation notes: Most of the eight sequenced donors were HCMV-seropositive; one was seronegative.

Sequenced: CD4+ T cells sorted from blood. The source is a woman aged 18 to 35 in good health. V is TRBV6-6 and J is TRBJ2-1; D remains ambiguous. The CDR3 is CASGIRDNEQFF. The DNA of the CDR3 is TGTGCCAGCGGGATTAGGGACAATGAGCAGTTCTTC.